Shown below are 27 T cell receptor beta chains from a single sample sequenced in a study of blood T cell repertoires in COVID-19. The table came from immunoSEQ multiplex PCR; TCRdb's copy has only in-frame clones and leaves some out. Seen here are approximately 93,000 clones, about 87% observed once, and the top ten hold over 0.95%. The sample consisted of peripheral blood. These receptors all stem from a human donor in a cohort sampled during active COVID-19.

The count of this clone is one. The chain carries TRBV11-1 and TRBJ2-4; 7 bases line up with TRBD1. Looked up from germline, CDR1 is SGHAT and CDR2 is FQDESV (reference sequence). The junction had 6 bases not matched to a gene; V was cut back by 1 base and J by 6 bases. The CDR3 is 15 residues long. The CDR3 reads CASSLGRGQSNIQYF. In DNA form, the CDR3 reads TGTGCCAGCAGCTTAGGAAGGGGACAGTCAAACATTCAGTACTTC. Drawing the rest from reference TRBV11-1 and TRBJ2-4, the complete variable domain is EAEVAQSPRYKITEKSQAVAFWCDPISGHATLYWYRQILGQGPELLVQFQDESVVDDSQLPKDRFSAERLKGVDSTLKIQPAELGDSAMYLCASSLGRGQSNIQYFGAGTRLSVL.

This chain links TRBV29-1 with TRBJ1-1, with no clear D. Germline V gene lookup returns CDR1 SQVTM and CDR2 ANQGSEA. The CDR3 has 13 residues. Trimming took off 5 bases at V and 2 bases at J, with 12 bases between the two ends. In DNA, the CDR3 is TGCAGCGTTTATTTTGGACTTAACACTGAAGCTTTCTTT. Its translation is CSVYFGLNTEAFF.

The chain joins TRBV28 to TRBJ1-2; TRBD1 might be the D (5 bases). The CDR3 is made up of 16 amino acids. Trimming stripped 3 bases from V and 5 bases from J, with 19 bases between. In germline, CDR1 is MDHEN, CDR2 SYDVKM. CDR3 sequence: CASSLGTSHTSYGYTF. The CDR3 DNA sequence: TGTGCCAGCAGTTTGGGGACTTCCCATACCTCTTATGGCTACACCTTC.

The chain employs TRBV6-2 or TRBV6-3 and TRBJ1-2, with D hard to call. CDR3 length: 13 amino acids. V shed 5 bases and J shed 3 bases, with 10 bases lying between them. From germline, CDR1 is MNHEY and CDR2 SVGEGT. The CDR3 sequence: CASSTGEDYGYTF. In nucleotides, the CDR3 is TGTGCCAGCAGTACCGGGGAGGACTATGGCTACACCTTC.

In its sample, this clone was seen a few times. The CDR3: CASSPTQGRDQPQHF. CDR3 DNA: TGTGCCAGCTCACCAACGCAGGGGCGAGATCAGCCCCAGCATTTT. The chain links TRBV18 to TRBJ1-5; possible D gene TRBD1, 6 bases. The V and J ends lost 2 bases and 5 bases respectively, with 13 bases between them. Germline lookup yields CDR1 KGHSH and CDR2 LQKENI. CDR3 length equals 15 residues.

CDR3 coding DNA: TGTGCCAGTAATATCCAGGTGAATCAGCCCCAGCATTTT. Translation: CASNIQVNQPQHF. The chain couples TRBV19 to TRBJ1-5, with unresolved D. The CDR3 totals 13 residues. V lost 7 bases, J lost 4 bases, and 11 bases lay in between. The germline gives CDR1 LNHDA, CDR2 SQIVND (reference sequence). Combining the CDR3 with reference TRBV19 and TRBJ1-5 gives the whole variable domain DGGITQSPKYLFRKEGQNVTLSCEQNLNHDAMYWYRQDPGQGLRLIYYSQIVNDFQKGDIAEGYSVSREKKESFPLTVTSAQKNPTAFYLCASNIQVNQPQHFGDGTRLSIL.

V and J are TRBV5-1 and TRBJ2-1, with 8 bases matching TRBD2. This CDR3 comprises 15 residues. V shed 4 bases and J 6 bases; nucleotides not matched to a gene: 9. Germline V gene sequence: CDR1 SGHRS, CDR2 YFSETQ. In DNA form, the CDR3 reads TGCGCCAGCAGCCCCGGACTAGCCCAGGGCAATGAGCAGTTCTTC. Encoded protein: CASSPGLAQGNEQFF.

This clone was seen only once. This sequence joins TRBV28 and TRBJ1-2; TRBD1 might be the D (5 bases). CDR1 MDHEN and CDR2 SYDVKM come from the germline V gene. V dropped 6 bases and J dropped 0 bases, with 11 bases sitting between them. The CDR3 runs 14 residues. CDR3 in amino acids: CASSPAGTNYGYTF. In DNA form, the CDR3 reads TGTGCCAGCAGCCCCGCAGGGACTAACTATGGCTACACCTTC.

The chain carries TRBV5-4 and TRBJ1-2, with D unresolved. The CDR3 is 14 amino acids. Trimming shortened V by 4 bases and J by 4 bases, and 14 bases separated the two germline ends. The V gene's germline CDR1 is SGHNT and CDR2 YYREEE (reference sequence). CDR3 nucleotides: TGTGCCAGCAGCCCAGAGGGTTTGGGCTATGGCTACACCTTC. Translating it yields CASSPEGLGYGYTF.

This sequence joins TRBV18 and TRBJ1-2; 9 bases are a match to TRBD1. V was clipped by 6 bases and J by 3 bases; unmatched bases: 14. The germline gives CDR1 KGHSH, CDR2 LQKENI. The CDR3 loop spans 17 amino acids. CDR3 DNA sequence: TGTGCCAGCTCGCCAACCGGGACAGGGCAAGACTACTATGGCTACACCTTC. The encoded protein is CASSPTGTGQDYYGYTF.

The chain joins TRBV7-8 to TRBJ2-7, with a tentative D call TRBD1 (6 bases). The V and J ends lost 4 bases and 7 bases respectively, with 14 bases between them. CDR3 length: 13 amino acids. Per germline, CDR1 SGHVS and CDR2 FQNEAQ. CDR3 protein: CASSSGQIREQYF. The CDR3 coding sequence is TGTGCCAGCAGCTCCGGACAGATACGAGAGCAGTACTTC. The complete variable domain, with remaining parts taken from reference TRBV7-8 and TRBJ2-7, reads GAGVSQSPRYKVAKRGQDVALRCDPISGHVSLFWYQQALGQGPEFLTYFQNEAQLDKSGLPSDRFFAERPEGSVSTLKIQRTQQEDSAVYLCASSSGQIREQYFGPGTRLTVT.

The V and J genes are TRBV5-8 and TRBJ1-2, with 9 bases matching TRBD1. The CDR3 consists of 14 residues. Per germline, CDR1 SGHTS and CDR2 YDEGEE. V shed 5 bases and J 4 bases; nucleotides not matched to a gene: 6. The CDR3 region has the DNA TGTGCCAGCAGAACCCCGGGACAGGGCTATGGCTACACCTTC. It translates to CASRTPGQGYGYTF.

The chain employs TRBV9 and TRBJ2-3; TRBD2 is a possible D gene (6 bases). The CDR3 has 18 amino acids. CDR1 and CDR2 from the germline V gene are SGDLS and YYNGEE. The V end was cut by 3 bases, the J end by 0 bases, with 20 bases between. CDR3 region: CASSAPHYLATSTDTQYF. Here the CDR3 DNA reads TGTGCCAGCAGCGCTCCACACTACCTAGCGACTAGCACAGATACGCAGTATTTT. Full variable domain (remainder filled in from reference TRBV9 and TRBJ2-3): DSGVTQTPKHLITATGQRVTLRCSPRSGDLSVYWYQQSLDQGLQFLIQYYNGEERAKGNILERFSAQQFPDLHSELNLSSLELGDSALYFCASSAPHYLATSTDTQYFGPGTRLTVL.

The chain carries TRBV24-1 and TRBJ1-5; D gene uncertain. Per germline, CDR1 KGHDR and CDR2 SFDVKD. This CDR3 is 14 amino acids long. Trimming stripped 0 bases from V and 6 bases from J, with 8 bases between. CDR3 protein: CATSDLGSGQPQHF. For the CDR3, the DNA is TGTGCCACCAGTGATTTGGGGTCGGGTCAGCCCCAGCATTTT.

The CDR3 here is CASSFGTGSFEAFF. CDR3 DNA: TGTGCCAGCAGCTTCGGGACAGGGTCGTTCGAAGCTTTCTTT. This chain uses TRBV7-8 with TRBJ1-1; 9 nucleotides line up with TRBD1. The CDR3 is made up of 14 amino acids. Trimming cost V 3 bases and J 8 bases; bases outside gene matches: 7. Germline V CDR1 and CDR2: SGHVS, FQNEAQ.

The CDR3 region has the DNA TGTGCCAGCGGCTCGCCGCGGGGGCGAGTTACCGGGGAGCTGTTTTTT. The encoded protein is CASGSPRGRVTGELFF. The rearrangement joins TRBV27 to TRBJ2-2; D perhaps matches TRBD2 (7 bases). The CDR3 is 16 amino acids. The V gene's germline CDR1 is MNHEY and CDR2 SMNVEV (reference sequence). Trimming took off 8 bases at V and 5 bases at J, with 21 bases between the two ends.

This rearrangement joins TRBV14 to TRBJ2-1, with D perhaps TRBD2 (6 bases). This CDR3 has 15 residues. Germline loops: CDR1 SGHDN, CDR2 FVKESK. The germline V and J ends were trimmed by 6 bases and 0 bases, with 12 bases remaining between them. CDR3 DNA sequence: TGTGCCAGCAGTATGGGGGGTCTCTCCTACAATGAGCAGTTCTTC. Its protein is CASSMGGLSYNEQFF.

This chain joins TRBV12-3 or TRBV12-4 and TRBJ1-1; D is unresolved. CDR3 length: 13 residues. V lost 5 bases to trimming and J lost 11 bases, with 18 bases between them. CDR3 protein: CASSPPREASAFF. The CDR3, as DNA: TGTGCCAGCAGTCCACCACGGGAAGCCTCGGCTTTCTTT.

Turning to this clone: One junction end disagrees with the germline gene, perhaps due to a read error. The chain uses TRBV5-5 and TRBJ2-2; a possible D gene is TRBD1 (5 bases). Germline loops: CDR1 SGHKS, CDR2 YYEKEE (reference sequence). The length of the CDR3 is 14 residues. CDR3 protein: CASTLTVNTGELFF. CDR3 DNA sequence: TGTGCCAGCACCTTGACAGTAAACACCGGGGAGCTGTTTTTT.

This sequence joins TRBV28 and TRBJ1-3; weak D call: TRBD1 (6 bases). CDR1 is MDHEN and CDR2 is SYDVKM in the germline V gene. This CDR3 has 14 amino acids. V lost 3 bases, J lost 5 bases, and 11 bases lay in between. The CDR3: CASSFTGGRNTIYF. CDR3 sequence (DNA): TGTGCCAGCAGTTTTACGGGGGGCAGAAACACCATATATTTT. The complete variable domain, with remaining parts taken from reference TRBV28 and TRBJ1-3, reads DVKVTQSSRYLVKRTGEKVFLECVQDMDHENMFWYRQDPGLGLRLIYFSYDVKMKEKGDIPEGYSVSREKKERFSLILESASTNQTSMYLCASSFTGGRNTIYFGEGSWLTVV.

The chain is built from TRBV19 and TRBJ1-5, with 7 bases that match TRBD1. CDR3 size: 16 residues. J gave up 0 bases and V 5 bases, and 7 bases lay outside the gene matches. Germline V gives CDR1 LNHDA, CDR2 SQIVND (reference sequence). The CDR3 DNA sequence: TGTGCCAGTAGTGTTCACGGACAGGATAGCAATCAGCCCCAGCATTTT. It translates to CASSVHGQDSNQPQHF.

The rearrangement links TRBV28 to TRBJ2-2; TRBD2 is a possible D gene (6 bases). CDR1 MDHEN and CDR2 SYDVKM come from the germline V gene. Trimming removed 5 bases at V and 6 bases at J, with 19 bases between. This CDR3 has 16 amino acids. Written as DNA, the CDR3 is TGTGCCAGCAGTACCCTCCGGGACTTCCTACCCGGGGAGCTGTTTTTT. Translation gives CASSTLRDFLPGELFF.

The gene calls are TRBV11-2 and TRBJ2-3, with D maybe TRBD1 (6 bases). The V end was cut by 1 base, the J end by 4 bases, with 12 bases between. Germline lookup yields CDR1 SGHAT and CDR2 FQNNGV. The CDR3 is 15 residues long. The CDR3 here is CASSLVGGAADTQYF. The CDR3 DNA follows: TGTGCCAGCAGCTTAGTAGGGGGAGCGGCAGATACGCAGTATTTT.

This clone was counted a few times. The V gene is TRBV4-1, the J gene TRBJ2-7; D uncertain. The CDR3 totals 14 residues. Germline V gene lookup returns CDR1 MGHRA and CDR2 YSYEKL. The V and J ends lost 3 bases and 5 bases respectively, with 14 bases between them. CDR3 sequence: CASSHVLDTHEQYF. CDR3 DNA sequence: TGCGCCAGCAGCCACGTTCTAGATACCCACGAGCAGTACTTC.

The chain recombines TRBV18 with TRBJ2-7; 8 bases align to TRBD1. CDR1 is KGHSH, CDR2 LQKENI, per germline. This CDR3 region has 13 residues. V dropped 5 bases and J dropped 4; count of bases not matched to a gene: 4. CDR3 loop: CASSSDRGYEQYF. CDR3 in DNA: TGTGCCAGCTCATCTGACAGGGGTTACGAGCAGTACTTC.

This rearrangement joins TRBV6-2 or TRBV6-3 to TRBJ1-5; tentatively, D is TRBD1 (6 bases). CDR3 length: 15 amino acids. Germline values: CDR1 MNHEY, CDR2 SVGEGT. Trimming cost V 6 bases and J 3 bases, with 15 bases left between them. The CDR3 sequence is CASSPVGGLNQPQHF. For the CDR3, the DNA is TGTGCCAGCAGCCCGGTTGGGGGCCTCAATCAGCCCCAGCATTTT.

The J gene is TRBJ2-7, the V gene TRBV27; TRBD1 aligns across 12 bases. Germline V gene data show CDR1 as MNHEY and CDR2 as SMNVEV (reference sequence). The J segment lost 2 bases and the V segment lost 9 bases, leaving 2 bases of the junction unmatched. The CDR3 is 13 amino acids. The CDR3 coding sequence is TGTGCCAGTCGGGACAGGGGGCCCTACGAGCAGTACTTC. This sequence encodes CASRDRGPYEQYF.